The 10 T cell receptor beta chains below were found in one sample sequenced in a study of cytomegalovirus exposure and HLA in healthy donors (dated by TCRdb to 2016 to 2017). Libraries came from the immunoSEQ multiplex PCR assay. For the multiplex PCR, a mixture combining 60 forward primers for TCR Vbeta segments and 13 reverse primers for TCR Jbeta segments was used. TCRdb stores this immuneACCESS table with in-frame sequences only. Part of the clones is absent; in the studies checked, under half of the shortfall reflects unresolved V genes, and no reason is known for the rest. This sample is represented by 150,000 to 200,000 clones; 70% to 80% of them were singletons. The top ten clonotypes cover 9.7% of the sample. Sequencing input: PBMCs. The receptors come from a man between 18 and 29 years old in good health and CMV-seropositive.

The CDR3 here is CASSLAVRVNNEQFF. CDR3 coding DNA: TGTGCCAGCAGCTTAGCGGTGAGGGTAAACAATGAGCAGTTCTTC. This chain joins TRBV7-9 and TRBJ2-1; weak D call: TRBD2 (5 bases). CDR3 length: 15 amino acids. Between the trimmed V and J ends, which lost 0 bases and 5 bases, there was a span of 11 bases. Germline lookup yields CDR1 SEHNR and CDR2 FQNEAQ (reference sequence).

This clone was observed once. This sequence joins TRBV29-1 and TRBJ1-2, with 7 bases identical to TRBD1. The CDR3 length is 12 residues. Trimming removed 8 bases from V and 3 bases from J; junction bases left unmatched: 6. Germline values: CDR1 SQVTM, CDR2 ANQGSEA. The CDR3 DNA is TGCAGCTTCCGGGACAGCTACTATGGCTACACCTTC. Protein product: CSFRDSYYGYTF.

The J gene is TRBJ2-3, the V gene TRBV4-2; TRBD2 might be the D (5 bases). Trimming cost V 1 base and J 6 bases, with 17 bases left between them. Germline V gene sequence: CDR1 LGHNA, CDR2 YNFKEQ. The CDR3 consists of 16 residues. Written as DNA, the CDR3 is TGTGCCAGCAGCCAAGTGAATCTCAGGTCGGGGGATACGCAGTATTTT. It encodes CASSQVNLRSGDTQYF.

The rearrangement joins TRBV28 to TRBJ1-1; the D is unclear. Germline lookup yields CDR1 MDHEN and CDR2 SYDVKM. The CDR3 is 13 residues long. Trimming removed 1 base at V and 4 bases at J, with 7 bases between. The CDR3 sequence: CASSLSASTEAFF. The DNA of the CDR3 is TGTGCCAGCAGTTTATCAGCGAGCACTGAAGCTTTCTTT.

CDR3 nucleotide sequence: TGTGCCAGCAGTTTATCGGGACATCATGAAGCTTTCTTT. Its protein product is CASSLSGHHEAFF. This rearrangement joins TRBV27 to TRBJ1-1; D is perhaps TRBD1 (6 bases). Germline values: CDR1 MNHEY, CDR2 SMNVEV (reference sequence). The CDR3 is 13 amino acids. The V and J ends lost 0 bases and 7 bases respectively, with 9 bases between them.

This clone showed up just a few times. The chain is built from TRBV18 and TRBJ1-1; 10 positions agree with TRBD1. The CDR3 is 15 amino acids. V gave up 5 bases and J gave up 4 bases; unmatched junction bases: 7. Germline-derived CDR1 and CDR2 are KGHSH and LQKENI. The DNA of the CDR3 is TGTGCCAGCTCATCACGGGGACAGGGGTTCACTGAAGCTTTCTTT. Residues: CASSSRGQGFTEAFF.

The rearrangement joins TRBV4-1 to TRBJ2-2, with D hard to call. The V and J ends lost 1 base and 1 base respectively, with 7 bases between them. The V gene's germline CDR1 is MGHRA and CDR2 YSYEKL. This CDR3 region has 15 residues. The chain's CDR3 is CASSQVGLNTGELFF. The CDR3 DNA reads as TGCGCCAGCAGCCAAGTTGGCCTGAACACCGGGGAGCTGTTTTTT.

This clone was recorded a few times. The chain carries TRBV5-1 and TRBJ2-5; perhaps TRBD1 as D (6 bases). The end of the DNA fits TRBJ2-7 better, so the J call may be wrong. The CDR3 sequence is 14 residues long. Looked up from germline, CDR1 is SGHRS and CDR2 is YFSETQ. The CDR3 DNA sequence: TGCGCCAGCAGCTTATGGGGGCAAGGCTACGAGCAGTACTTC. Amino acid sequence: CASSLWGQGYEQYF.

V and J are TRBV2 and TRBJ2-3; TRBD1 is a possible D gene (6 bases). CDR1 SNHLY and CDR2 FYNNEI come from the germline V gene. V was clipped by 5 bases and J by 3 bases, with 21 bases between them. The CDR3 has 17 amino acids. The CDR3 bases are TGTGCCAGCAGTCAGAGGGGTTTTCGTCAGGGGACAGATACGCAGTATTTT. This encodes CASSQRGFRQGTDTQYF.

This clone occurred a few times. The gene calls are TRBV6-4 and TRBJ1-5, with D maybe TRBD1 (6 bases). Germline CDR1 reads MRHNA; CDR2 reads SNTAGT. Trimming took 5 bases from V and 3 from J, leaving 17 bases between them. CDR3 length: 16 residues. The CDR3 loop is CASSQDRSRLNQPQHF. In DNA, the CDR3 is TGTGCCAGCAGTCAGGACAGATCAAGGCTCAATCAGCCCCAGCATTTT.